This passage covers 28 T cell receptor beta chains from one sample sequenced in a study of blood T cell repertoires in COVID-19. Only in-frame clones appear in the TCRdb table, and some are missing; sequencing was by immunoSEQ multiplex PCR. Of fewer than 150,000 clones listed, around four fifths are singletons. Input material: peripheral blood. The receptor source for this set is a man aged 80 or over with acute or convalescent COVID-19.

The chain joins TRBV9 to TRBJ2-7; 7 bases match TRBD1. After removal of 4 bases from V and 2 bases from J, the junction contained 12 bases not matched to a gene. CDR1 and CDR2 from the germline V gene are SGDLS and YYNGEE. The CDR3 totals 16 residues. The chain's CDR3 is CASSSTTGALAYEQYF. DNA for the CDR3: TGTGCCAGCAGCTCCACTACAGGGGCCCTAGCCTACGAGCAGTACTTC.

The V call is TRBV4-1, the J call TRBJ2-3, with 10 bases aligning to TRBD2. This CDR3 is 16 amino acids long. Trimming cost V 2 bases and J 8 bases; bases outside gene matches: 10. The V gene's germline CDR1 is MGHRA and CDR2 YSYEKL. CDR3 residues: CASSQPIAGGGGTQYF. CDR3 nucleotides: TGCGCCAGCAGCCAACCAATAGCGGGGGGCGGGGGTACGCAGTATTTT.

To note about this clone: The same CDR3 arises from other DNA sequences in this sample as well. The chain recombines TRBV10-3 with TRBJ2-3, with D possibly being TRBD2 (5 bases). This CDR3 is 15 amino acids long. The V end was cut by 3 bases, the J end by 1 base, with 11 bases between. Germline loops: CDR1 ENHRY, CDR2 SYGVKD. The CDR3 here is CAISDSGLGTDTQYF. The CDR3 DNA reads TGTGCCATCAGTGACAGCGGTTTGGGCACAGATACGCAGTATTTT.

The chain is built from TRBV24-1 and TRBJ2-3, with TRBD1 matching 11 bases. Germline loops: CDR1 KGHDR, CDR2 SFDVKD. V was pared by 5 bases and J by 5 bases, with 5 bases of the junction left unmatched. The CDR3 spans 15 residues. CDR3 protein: CATSAEDRGRDTQYF. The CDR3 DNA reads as TGTGCCACCAGTGCTGAGGACAGGGGGCGAGATACGCAGTATTTT.

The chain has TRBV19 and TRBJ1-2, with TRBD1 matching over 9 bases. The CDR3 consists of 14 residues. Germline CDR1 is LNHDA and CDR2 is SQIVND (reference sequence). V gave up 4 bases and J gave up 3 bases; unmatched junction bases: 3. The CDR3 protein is CASSTRQGDYGYTF. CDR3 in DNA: TGTGCCAGTAGTACTCGACAGGGGGACTATGGCTACACCTTC.

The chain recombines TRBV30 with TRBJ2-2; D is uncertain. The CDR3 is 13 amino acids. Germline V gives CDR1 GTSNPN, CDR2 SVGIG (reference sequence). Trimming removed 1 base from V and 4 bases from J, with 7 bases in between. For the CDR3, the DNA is TGTGCCTGGAGTGGTCCTCGCACCGGGGAGCTGTTTTTT. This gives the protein CAWSGPRTGELFF.

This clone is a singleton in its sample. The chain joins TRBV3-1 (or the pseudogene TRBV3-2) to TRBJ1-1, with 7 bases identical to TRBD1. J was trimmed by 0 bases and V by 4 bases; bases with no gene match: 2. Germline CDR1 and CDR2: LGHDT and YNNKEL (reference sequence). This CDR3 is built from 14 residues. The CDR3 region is CASSPGQVNTEAFF. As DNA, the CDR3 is TGTGCCAGCAGCCCCGGACAGGTGAACACTGAAGCTTTCTTT.

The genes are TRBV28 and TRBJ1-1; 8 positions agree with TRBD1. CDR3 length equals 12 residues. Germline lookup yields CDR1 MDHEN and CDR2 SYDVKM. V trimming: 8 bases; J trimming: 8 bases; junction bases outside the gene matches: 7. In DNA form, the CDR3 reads TGTGCCAGCTCGCGACAGGGGATCGAAGCTTTCTTT. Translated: CASSRQGIEAFF.

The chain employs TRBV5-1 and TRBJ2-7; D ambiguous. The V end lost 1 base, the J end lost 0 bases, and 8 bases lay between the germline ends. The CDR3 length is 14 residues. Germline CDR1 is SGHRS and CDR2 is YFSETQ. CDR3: CASSLSGRSYEQYF. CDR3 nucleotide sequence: TGCGCCAGCAGCTTGTCTGGGCGCTCCTACGAGCAGTACTTC.

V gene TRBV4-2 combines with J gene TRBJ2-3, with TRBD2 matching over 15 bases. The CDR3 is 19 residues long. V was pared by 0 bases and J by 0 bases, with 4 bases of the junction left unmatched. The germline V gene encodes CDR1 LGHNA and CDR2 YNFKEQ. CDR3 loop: CASSQEGLAGGISTDTQYF. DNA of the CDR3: TGTGCCAGCAGCCAAGAAGGACTAGCGGGGGGGATCAGCACAGATACGCAGTATTTT.

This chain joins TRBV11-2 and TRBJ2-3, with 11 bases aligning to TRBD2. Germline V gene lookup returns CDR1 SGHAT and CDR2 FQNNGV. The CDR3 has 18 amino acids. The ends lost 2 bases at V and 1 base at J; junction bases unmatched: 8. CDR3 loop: CASSLIVGTSGRTDTQYF. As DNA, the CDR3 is TGTGCCAGCAGCTTAATCGTTGGGACTAGCGGACGCACAGATACGCAGTATTTT.

The chain's CDR3 is CASSQDFQQRATDTQYF. CDR3 nucleotide sequence: TGTGCCAGCAGCCAAGATTTTCAACAGAGAGCCACAGATACGCAGTATTTT. The chain links TRBV4-2 to TRBJ2-3; D not resolved. The CDR3 runs 17 residues. The V gene lost 0 bases and the J gene lost 2 bases, with 15 bases spanning the gap. Germline V lookup: CDR1 LGHNA, CDR2 YNFKEQ.

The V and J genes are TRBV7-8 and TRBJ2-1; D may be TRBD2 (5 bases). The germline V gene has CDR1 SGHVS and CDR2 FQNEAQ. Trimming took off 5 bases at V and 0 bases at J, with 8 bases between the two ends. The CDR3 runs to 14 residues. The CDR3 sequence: CASSKGSSYNEQFF. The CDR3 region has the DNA TGTGCCAGCAGCAAAGGGAGCTCCTACAATGAGCAGTTCTTC.

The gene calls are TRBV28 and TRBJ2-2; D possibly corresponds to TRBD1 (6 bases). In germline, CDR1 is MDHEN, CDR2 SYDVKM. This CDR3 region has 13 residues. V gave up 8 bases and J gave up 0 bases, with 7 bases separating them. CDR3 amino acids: CASGTPNTGELFF. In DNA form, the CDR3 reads TGTGCCAGCGGGACACCGAACACCGGGGAGCTGTTTTTT.

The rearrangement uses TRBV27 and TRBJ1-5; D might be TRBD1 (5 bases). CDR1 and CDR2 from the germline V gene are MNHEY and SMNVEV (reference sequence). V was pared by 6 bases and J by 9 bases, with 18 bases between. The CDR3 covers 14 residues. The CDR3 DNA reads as TGTGCCAGCAGCTGGGGAGGGGTTGGAGGGCCCCAGCATTTT. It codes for CASSWGGVGGPQHF.

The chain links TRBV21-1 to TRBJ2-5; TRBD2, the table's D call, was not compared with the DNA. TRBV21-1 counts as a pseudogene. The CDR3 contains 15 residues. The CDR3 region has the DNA TGTGCCAGCAGCTGCTTCACGGTGAACCAAGAGACCCAGTACTTC. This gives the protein CASSCFTVNQETQYF.

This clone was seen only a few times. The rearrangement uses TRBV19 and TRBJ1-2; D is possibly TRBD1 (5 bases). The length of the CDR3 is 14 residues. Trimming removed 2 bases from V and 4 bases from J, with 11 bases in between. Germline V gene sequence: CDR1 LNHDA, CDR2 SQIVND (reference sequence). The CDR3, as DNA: TGTGCCAGTAGTATAACAGGTGATTCCTATGGCTACACCTTC. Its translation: CASSITGDSYGYTF.

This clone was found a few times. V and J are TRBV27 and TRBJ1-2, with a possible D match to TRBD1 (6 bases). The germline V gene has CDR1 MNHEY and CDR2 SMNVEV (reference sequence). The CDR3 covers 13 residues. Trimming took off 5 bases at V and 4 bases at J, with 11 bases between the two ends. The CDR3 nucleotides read TGTGCCAGCAGTACCAACAGGGCCTATGGCTACACCTTC. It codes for CASSTNRAYGYTF.

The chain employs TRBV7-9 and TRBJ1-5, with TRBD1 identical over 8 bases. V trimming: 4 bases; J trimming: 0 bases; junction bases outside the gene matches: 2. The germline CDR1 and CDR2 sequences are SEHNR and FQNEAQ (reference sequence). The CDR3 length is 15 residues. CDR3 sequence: CASSSGQVSNQPQHF. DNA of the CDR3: TGTGCCAGCAGCTCGGGACAGGTTAGCAATCAGCCCCAGCATTTT.

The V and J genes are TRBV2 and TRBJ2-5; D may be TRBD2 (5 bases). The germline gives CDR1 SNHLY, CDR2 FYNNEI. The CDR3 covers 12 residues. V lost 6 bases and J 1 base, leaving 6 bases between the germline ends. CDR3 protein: CASRGVQETQYF. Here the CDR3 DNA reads TGTGCCAGCAGGGGAGTCCAAGAGACCCAGTACTTC.

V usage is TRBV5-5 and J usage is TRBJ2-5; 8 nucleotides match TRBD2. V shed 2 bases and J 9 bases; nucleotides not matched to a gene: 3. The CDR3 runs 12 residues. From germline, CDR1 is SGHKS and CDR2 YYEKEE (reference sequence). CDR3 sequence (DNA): TGTGCCAGCAGCTTACCGGGAGGGGCCCAGTACTTC. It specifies CASSLPGGAQYF.

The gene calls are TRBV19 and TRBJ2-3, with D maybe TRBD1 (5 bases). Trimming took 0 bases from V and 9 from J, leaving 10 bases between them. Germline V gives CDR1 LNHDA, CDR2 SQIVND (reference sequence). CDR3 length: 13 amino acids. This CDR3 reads CASSIDPHRTQYF. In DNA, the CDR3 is TGTGCCAGTAGTATAGACCCACACAGGACGCAGTATTTT.

This chain's CDR3 is CASKWTGVYNEQFF. The CDR3 region has the DNA TGTGCCAGCAAATGGACAGGGGTTTACAATGAGCAGTTCTTC. The chain employs TRBV2 and TRBJ2-1; 9 nucleotides line up with TRBD1. Germline-derived CDR1 and CDR2 are SNHLY and FYNNEI. The length of the CDR3 is 14 residues. Unmatched junction bases numbered 5, after V lost 7 bases and J lost 4 bases.

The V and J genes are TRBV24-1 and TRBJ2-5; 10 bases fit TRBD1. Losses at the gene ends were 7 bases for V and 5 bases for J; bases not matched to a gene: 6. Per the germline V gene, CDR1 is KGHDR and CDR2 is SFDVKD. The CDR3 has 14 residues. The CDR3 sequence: CATSQTGGGETQYF. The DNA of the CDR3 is TGTGCCACCAGCCAGACAGGGGGCGGGGAGACCCAGTACTTC.

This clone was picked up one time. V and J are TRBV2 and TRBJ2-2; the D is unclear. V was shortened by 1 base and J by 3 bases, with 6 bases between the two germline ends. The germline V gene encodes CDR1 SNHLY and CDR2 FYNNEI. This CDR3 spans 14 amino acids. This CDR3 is CASSEEADTGELFF. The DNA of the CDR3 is TGTGCCAGCAGTGAAGAGGCGGACACCGGGGAGCTGTTTTTT.

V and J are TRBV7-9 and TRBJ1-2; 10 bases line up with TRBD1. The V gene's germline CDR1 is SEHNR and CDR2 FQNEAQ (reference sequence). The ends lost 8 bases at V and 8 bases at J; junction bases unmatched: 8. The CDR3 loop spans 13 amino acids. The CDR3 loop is CASGTGTGVGYTF. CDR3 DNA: TGTGCCAGCGGTACCGGGACAGGGGTAGGCTACACCTTC.

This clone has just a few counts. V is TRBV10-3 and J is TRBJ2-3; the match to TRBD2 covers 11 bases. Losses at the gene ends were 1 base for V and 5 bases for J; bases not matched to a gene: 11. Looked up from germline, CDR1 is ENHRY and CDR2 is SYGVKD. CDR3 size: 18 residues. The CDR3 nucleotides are TGTGCCATCAGTGAGTACCAATTAGCGGGGGGGCCCGGAGATACGCAGTATTTT. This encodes CAISEYQLAGGPGDTQYF.

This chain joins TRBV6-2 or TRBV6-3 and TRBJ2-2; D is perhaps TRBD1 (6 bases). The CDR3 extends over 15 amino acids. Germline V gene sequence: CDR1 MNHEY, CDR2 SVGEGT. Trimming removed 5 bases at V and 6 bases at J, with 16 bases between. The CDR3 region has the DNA TGTGCCAGCAGTCTGAGGACAGCGCTGCCCGGGGAGCTGTTTTTT. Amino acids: CASSLRTALPGELFF.